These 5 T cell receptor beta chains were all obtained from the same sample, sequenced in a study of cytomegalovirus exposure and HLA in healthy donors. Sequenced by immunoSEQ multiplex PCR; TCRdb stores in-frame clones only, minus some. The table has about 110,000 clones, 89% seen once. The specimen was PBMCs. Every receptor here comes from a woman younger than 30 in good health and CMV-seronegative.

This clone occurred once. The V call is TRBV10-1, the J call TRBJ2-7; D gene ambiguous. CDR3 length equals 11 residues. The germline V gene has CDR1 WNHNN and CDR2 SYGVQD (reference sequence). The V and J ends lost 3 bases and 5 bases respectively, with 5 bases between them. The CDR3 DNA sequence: TGCGCCAGCAGTGATCTCCACGAGCAGTACTTC. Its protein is CASSDLHEQYF.

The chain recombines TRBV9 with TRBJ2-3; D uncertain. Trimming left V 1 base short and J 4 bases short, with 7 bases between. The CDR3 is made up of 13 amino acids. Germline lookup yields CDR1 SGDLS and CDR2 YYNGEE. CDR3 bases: TGTGCCAGCAGCGTAAGCCCCGCAGATACGCAGTATTTT. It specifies CASSVSPADTQYF. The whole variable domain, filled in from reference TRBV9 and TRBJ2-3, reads DSGVTQTPKHLITATGQRVTLRCSPRSGDLSVYWYQQSLDQGLQFLIQYYNGEERAKGNILERFSAQQFPDLHSELNLSSLELGDSALYFCASSVSPADTQYFGPGTRLTVL.

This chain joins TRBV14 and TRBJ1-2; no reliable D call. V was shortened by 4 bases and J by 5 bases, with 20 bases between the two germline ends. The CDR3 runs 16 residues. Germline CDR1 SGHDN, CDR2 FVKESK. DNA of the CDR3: TGTGCCAGCAGCCCCTTAATCGCCGGGTCCCTATATGGCTACACCTTC. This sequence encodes CASSPLIAGSLYGYTF.

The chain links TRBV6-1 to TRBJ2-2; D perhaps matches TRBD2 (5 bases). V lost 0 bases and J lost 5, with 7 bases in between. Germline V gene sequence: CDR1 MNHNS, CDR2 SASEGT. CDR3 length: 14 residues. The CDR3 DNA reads TGTGCCAGCAGTGAAGCCGGGGAAACCGGGGAGCTGTTTTTT. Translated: CASSEAGETGELFF.

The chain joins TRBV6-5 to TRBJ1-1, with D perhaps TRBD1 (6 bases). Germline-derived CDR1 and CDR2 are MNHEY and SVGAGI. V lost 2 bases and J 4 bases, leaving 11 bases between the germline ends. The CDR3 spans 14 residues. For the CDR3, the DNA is TGTGCCAGCAGTTACGGACAGCTTGGCACTGAAGCTTTCTTT. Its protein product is CASSYGQLGTEAFF.